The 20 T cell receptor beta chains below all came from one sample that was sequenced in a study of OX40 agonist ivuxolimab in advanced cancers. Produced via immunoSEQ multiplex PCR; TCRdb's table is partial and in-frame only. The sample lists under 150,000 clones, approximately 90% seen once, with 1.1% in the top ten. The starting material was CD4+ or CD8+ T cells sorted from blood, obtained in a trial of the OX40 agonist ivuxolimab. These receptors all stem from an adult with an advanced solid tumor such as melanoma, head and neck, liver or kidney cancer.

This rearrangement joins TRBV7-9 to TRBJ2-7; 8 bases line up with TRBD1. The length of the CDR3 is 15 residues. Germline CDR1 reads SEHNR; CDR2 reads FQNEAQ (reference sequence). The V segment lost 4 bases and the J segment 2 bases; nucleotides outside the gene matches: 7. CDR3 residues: CASSSGQGNPYEQYF. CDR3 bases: TGTGCCAGCAGCTCCGGACAGGGTAACCCCTACGAGCAGTACTTC.

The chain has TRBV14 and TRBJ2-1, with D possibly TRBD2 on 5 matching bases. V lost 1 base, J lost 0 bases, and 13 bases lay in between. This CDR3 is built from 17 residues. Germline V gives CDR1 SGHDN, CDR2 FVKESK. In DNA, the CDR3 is TGTGCCAGCAGCCAAGGGTCTGGAGGACCCTCCTACAATGAGCAGTTCTTC. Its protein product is CASSQGSGGPSYNEQFF.

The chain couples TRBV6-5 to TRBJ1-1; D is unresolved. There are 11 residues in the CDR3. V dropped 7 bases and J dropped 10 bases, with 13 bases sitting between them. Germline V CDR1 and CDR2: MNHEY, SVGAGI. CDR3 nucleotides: TGTGCCAGCACCCTGAGAGGCGGAGCTTTCTTT. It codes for CASTLRGGAFF.

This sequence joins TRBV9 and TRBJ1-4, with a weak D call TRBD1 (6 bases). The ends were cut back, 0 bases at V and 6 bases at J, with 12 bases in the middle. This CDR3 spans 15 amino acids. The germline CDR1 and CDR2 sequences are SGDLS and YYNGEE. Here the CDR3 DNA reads TGTGCCAGCAGCGTAGGGGCACAGGGTTATGAAAAACTGTTTTTT. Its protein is CASSVGAQGYEKLFF.

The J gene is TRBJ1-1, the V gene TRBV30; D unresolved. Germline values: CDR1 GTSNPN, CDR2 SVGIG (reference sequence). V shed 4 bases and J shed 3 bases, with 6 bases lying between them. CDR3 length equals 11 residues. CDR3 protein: CAWTGDTEAFF. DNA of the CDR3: TGTGCCTGGACTGGGGACACTGAAGCTTTCTTT.

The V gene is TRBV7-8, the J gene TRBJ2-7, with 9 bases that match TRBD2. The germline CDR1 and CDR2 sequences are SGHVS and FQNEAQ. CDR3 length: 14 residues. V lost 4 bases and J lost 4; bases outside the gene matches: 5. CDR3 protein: CASSSLLAGYEQYF. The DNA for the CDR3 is TGTGCCAGCAGCTCTTTACTAGCGGGTTACGAGCAGTACTTC.

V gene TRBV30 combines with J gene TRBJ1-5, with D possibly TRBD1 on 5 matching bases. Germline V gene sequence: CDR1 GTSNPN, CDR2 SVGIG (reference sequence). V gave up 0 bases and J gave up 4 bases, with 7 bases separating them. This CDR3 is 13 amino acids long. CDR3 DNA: TGTGCCTGGAGTGTGAAGGGGAATCAGCCCCAGCATTTT. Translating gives CAWSVKGNQPQHF. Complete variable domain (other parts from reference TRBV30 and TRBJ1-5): SQTIHQWPATLVQPVGSPLSLECTVEGTSNPNLYWYRQAAGRGLQLLFYSVGIGQISSEVPQNLSASRPQDRQFILSSKKLLLSDSGFYLCAWSVKGNQPQHFGDGTRLSIL.

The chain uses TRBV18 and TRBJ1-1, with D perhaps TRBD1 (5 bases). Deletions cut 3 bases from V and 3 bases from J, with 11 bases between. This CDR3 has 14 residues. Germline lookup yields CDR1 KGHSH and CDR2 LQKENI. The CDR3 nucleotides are TGTGCCAGCTCACCTAATAGCAGGGACACTGAAGCTTTCTTT. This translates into CASSPNSRDTEAFF.

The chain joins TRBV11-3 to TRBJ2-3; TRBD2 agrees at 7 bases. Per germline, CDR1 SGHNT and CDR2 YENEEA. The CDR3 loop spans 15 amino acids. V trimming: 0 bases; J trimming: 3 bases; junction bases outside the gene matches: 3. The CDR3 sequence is CASSLEGGRTDTQYF. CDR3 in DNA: TGTGCCAGCAGCTTAGAGGGCGGGAGAACAGATACGCAGTATTTT.

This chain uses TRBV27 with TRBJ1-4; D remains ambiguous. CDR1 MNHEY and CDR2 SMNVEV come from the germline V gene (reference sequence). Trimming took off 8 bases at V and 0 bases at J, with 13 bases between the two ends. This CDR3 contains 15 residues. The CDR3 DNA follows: TGTGCCAGCGGAGACGCTCACACAACTAATGAAAAACTGTTTTTT. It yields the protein CASGDAHTTNEKLFF.

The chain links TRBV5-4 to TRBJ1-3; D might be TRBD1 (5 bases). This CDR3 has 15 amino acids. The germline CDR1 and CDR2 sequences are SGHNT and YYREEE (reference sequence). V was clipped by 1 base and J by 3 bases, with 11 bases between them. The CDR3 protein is CASSLPGRDGNTIYF. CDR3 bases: TGTGCCAGCAGCTTGCCGGGCAGGGATGGAAACACCATATATTTT.

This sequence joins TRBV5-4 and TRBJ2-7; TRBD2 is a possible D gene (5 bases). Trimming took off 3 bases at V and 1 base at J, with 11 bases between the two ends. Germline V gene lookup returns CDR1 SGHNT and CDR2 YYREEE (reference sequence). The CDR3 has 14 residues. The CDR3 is CASSSAEGSYEQYF. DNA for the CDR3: TGTGCCAGCAGCTCCGCCGAGGGATCCTACGAGCAGTACTTC.

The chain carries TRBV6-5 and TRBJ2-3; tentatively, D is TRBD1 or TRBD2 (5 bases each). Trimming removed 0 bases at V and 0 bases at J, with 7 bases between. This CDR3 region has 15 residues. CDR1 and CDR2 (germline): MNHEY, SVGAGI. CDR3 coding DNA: TGTGCCAGCAGTTACTCGGGGGTTAGCACAGATACGCAGTATTTT. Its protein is CASSYSGVSTDTQYF.

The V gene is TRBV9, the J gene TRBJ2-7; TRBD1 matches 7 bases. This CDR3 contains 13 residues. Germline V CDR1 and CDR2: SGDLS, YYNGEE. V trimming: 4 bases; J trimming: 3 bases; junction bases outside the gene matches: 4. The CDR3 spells CASSPGQDYEQYF. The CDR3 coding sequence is TGTGCCAGCAGCCCCGGACAGGACTACGAGCAGTACTTC.

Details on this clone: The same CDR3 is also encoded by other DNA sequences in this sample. CDR3 sequence (DNA): TGTGCCAGCAGCTTAGTAAACACTGAAGCTTTCTTT. This sequence encodes CASSLVNTEAFF. The chain combines TRBV7-9 with TRBJ1-1; D gene uncertain. Trimming left V 1 base short and J 2 bases short, with 2 bases between. Germline-derived CDR1 and CDR2 are SEHNR and FQNEAQ (reference sequence). The CDR3 totals 12 residues.

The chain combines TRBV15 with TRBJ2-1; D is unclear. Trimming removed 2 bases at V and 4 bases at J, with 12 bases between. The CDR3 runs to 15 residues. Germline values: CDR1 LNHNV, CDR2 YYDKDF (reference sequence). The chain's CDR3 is CATSRPGELYNEQFF. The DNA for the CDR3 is TGTGCCACCAGCAGACCCGGCGAGCTATACAATGAGCAGTTCTTC.

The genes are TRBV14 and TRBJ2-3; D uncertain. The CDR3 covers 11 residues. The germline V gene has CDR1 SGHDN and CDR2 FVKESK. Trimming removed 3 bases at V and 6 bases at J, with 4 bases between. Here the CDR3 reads CASSHTDTQYF. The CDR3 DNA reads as TGTGCCAGCAGCCATACCGATACGCAGTATTTT.

The CDR3 DNA reads TGTGCCAGCAGCGTCGGGACTGAAGTGTACGAGCAGTACTTC. Translating it yields CASSVGTEVYEQYF. The chain joins TRBV9 to TRBJ2-7; perhaps TRBD2 as D (6 bases). V was trimmed by 2 bases and J by 4 bases, leaving 13 bases between them. The CDR3 is 14 residues long. Germline CDR1 SGDLS, CDR2 YYNGEE.

Here the CDR3 DNA reads TGTGCCAGTAGTATAGGAACCGGGACACTCTTCTACGAGCAGTACTTC. The encoded protein is CASSIGTGTLFYEQYF. The chain is built from TRBV19 and TRBJ2-7; possibly TRBD1 for D (6 bases). The CDR3 length is 16 residues. Trimming cost V 1 base and J 3 bases, with 16 bases left between them. Germline lookup yields CDR1 LNHDA and CDR2 SQIVND (reference sequence). The whole variable domain, remainder taken from reference TRBV19 and TRBJ2-7, is DGGITQSPKYLFRKEGQNVTLSCEQNLNHDAMYWYRQDPGQGLRLIYYSQIVNDFQKGDIAEGYSVSREKKESFPLTVTSAQKNPTAFYLCASSIGTGTLFYEQYFGPGTRLTVT.

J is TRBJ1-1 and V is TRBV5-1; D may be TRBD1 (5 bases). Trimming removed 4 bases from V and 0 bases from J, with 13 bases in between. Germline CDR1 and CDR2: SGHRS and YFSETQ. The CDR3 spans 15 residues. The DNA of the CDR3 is TGCGCCAGCAGCCCTAGACAGCAGATGAACACTGAAGCTTTCTTT. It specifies CASSPRQQMNTEAFF. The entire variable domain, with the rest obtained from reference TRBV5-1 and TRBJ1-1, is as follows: KAGVTQTPRYLIKTRGQQVTLSCSPISGHRSVSWYQQTPGQGLQFLFEYFSETQRNKGNFPGRFSGRQFSNSRSEMNVSTLELGDSALYLCASSPRQQMNTEAFFGQGTRLTVV.